Below are 25 T cell receptor beta chains sequenced from a single sample in a study of T cell responses to AZD1222 COVID-19 vaccine. This table comes from immunoSEQ multiplex PCR, and its TCRdb copy is limited to in-frame clones, with some not included. The sample contains tens of thousands of clones, approximately 90% of which appear only once. This specimen was peripheral blood, taken 28 days after the second AZD1222 dose. Receptors originate from an adult who received the AZD1222 COVID-19 vaccine.

The V gene is TRBV19, the J gene TRBJ1-5, with 9 bases that match TRBD1. The J segment lost 4 bases and the V segment lost 5 bases, leaving 6 bases of the junction unmatched. Germline lookup yields CDR1 LNHDA and CDR2 SQIVND (reference sequence). The CDR3 contains 15 residues. CDR3 sequence reads: CASSGGTGRNQPQHF. For the CDR3, the DNA is TGTGCCAGTAGTGGGGGGACAGGGCGGAATCAGCCCCAGCATTTT.

The J gene is TRBJ2-3, the V gene TRBV10-3; TRBD1 matches 7 bases. J lost 2 bases, V lost 2 bases, and 7 bases had no gene match. The CDR3 spans 16 residues. Germline V gene sequence: CDR1 ENHRY, CDR2 SYGVKD. In DNA form, the CDR3 reads TGTGCCATCAGTGAGCAGGCAGGGGGTTCCACAGATACGCAGTATTTT. The encoded protein is CAISEQAGGSTDTQYF.

The chain recombines TRBV27 with TRBJ2-3; 10 positions agree with TRBD2. The V gene's germline CDR1 is MNHEY and CDR2 SMNVEV (reference sequence). The ends lost 10 bases at V and 2 bases at J; junction bases unmatched: 15. The length of the CDR3 is 17 residues. The CDR3 DNA reads TGTGCCACATCCCCTAAAGCGGGGGGGCGGGTCACAGATACGCAGTATTTT. Translated: CATSPKAGGRVTDTQYF.

This chain uses TRBV2 with TRBJ1-2; 9 bases map to TRBD1. The CDR3 sequence is 13 residues long. Germline CDR1 reads SNHLY; CDR2 reads FYNNEI. The V segment lost 11 bases and the J segment 6 bases; nucleotides outside the gene matches: 10. CDR3 sequence: CARRRTGADGYTF. The CDR3, as DNA: TGTGCCCGACGAAGGACAGGGGCGGATGGCTACACCTTC.

The rearrangement links TRBV5-4 to TRBJ1-2, with TRBD1 matching over 8 bases. Germline trimming cut 0 bases from V and 3 bases from J; bases unmatched to any gene: 7. The CDR3 covers 16 residues. Per germline, CDR1 SGHNT and CDR2 YYREEE (reference sequence). DNA for the CDR3: TGTGCCAGCAGCTTGGGTGGACAGGGACCCCACTATGGCTACACCTTC. This encodes CASSLGGQGPHYGYTF.

The gene calls are TRBV19 and TRBJ2-1; 11 positions agree with TRBD1. The germline gives CDR1 LNHDA, CDR2 SQIVND (reference sequence). Trimming removed 4 bases from V and 6 bases from J; junction bases left unmatched: 5. This CDR3 contains 15 residues. The CDR3 loop reads CASSRGTGGPNEQFF. CDR3 coding DNA: TGTGCCAGTAGTAGAGGGACAGGGGGGCCCAATGAGCAGTTCTTC. Supplemented by reference TRBV19 and TRBJ2-1, the full variable domain reads DGGITQSPKYLFRKEGQNVTLSCEQNLNHDAMYWYRQDPGQGLRLIYYSQIVNDFQKGDIAEGYSVSREKKESFPLTVTSAQKNPTAFYLCASSRGTGGPNEQFFGPGTRLTVL.

The chain couples TRBV5-8 to TRBJ1-6; 8 positions match TRBD1. This CDR3 has 15 amino acids. Germline V gene sequence: CDR1 SGHTS, CDR2 YDEGEE. The V gene end was trimmed by 0 bases and the J gene end by 5 bases; junction bases not matched to a gene: 1. CDR3 protein: CASSLAGQDNSPLHF. CDR3 nucleotide sequence: TGTGCCAGCAGCTTGGCGGGACAGGATAATTCACCCCTCCACTTT.

The rearrangement uses TRBV28 and TRBJ1-6; weak D call: TRBD1 (6 bases). Trimming removed 7 bases at V and 16 bases at J, with 23 bases between. Per germline, CDR1 MDHEN and CDR2 SYDVKM. The CDR3 sequence is 14 residues long. In nucleotides, the CDR3 is TGTGCCAGCACCCCGGGACACACGGTTGTAACTCTCCACTTT. This encodes CASTPGHTVVTLHF.

This chain connects TRBV7-8 to TRBJ1-1; D remains unclear. The length of the CDR3 is 14 residues. Germline V gene sequence: CDR1 SGHVS, CDR2 FQNEAQ. V was trimmed by 3 bases and J by 1 base, leaving 9 bases between them. CDR3 amino acids: CASSFWTANTEAFF. In DNA form, the CDR3 reads TGTGCCAGCAGCTTCTGGACGGCGAACACTGAAGCTTTCTTT.

In its sample, this clone was seen a few times. This rearrangement joins TRBV7-9 to TRBJ2-2, with no clear D. Trimming took off 5 bases at V and 7 bases at J, with 11 bases between the two ends. Per germline, CDR1 SEHNR and CDR2 FQNEAQ (reference sequence). The length of the CDR3 is 13 residues. CDR3 nucleotide sequence: TGTGCCAGCAGCCGGTTTTTTGTCGGGGAGCTGTTTTTT. Translated: CASSRFFVGELFF. Together with reference TRBV7-9 and TRBJ2-2, the CDR3 gives the full variable domain: DTGVSQNPRHKITKRGQNVTFRCDPISEHNRLYWYRQTLGQGPEFLTYFQNEAQLEKSRLLSDRFSAERPKGSFSTLEIQRTEQGDSAMYLCASSRFFVGELFFGEGSRLTVL.

CDR3 loop: CASSPATASRTKNIQYF. The CDR3 DNA reads TGTGCCAGCTCACCCGCGACCGCCAGCAGGACCAAAAACATTCAGTACTTC. The rearrangement links TRBV18 to TRBJ2-4; no clear D. Trimming removed 3 bases from V and 2 bases from J, with 17 bases in between. Germline assignment: CDR1 KGHSH and CDR2 LQKENI. The CDR3 contains 17 residues.

This clone came up once. This chain uses TRBV12-3 or TRBV12-4 with TRBJ1-3; D unclear. This CDR3 has 13 amino acids. The V gene lost 8 bases and the J gene lost 4 bases, with 12 bases spanning the gap. CDR3 in amino acids: CASDSPWGNTIYF. CDR3 sequence (DNA): TGTGCCAGCGACTCCCCCTGGGGAAACACCATATATTTT.

V gene TRBV5-6 combines with J gene TRBJ2-2; 8 bases match TRBD1. The CDR3 is 19 amino acids. The V and J ends lost 3 bases and 3 bases, in that order; junction bases with no gene match: 16. Germline V gene lookup returns CDR1 SGHDT and CDR2 YYEEEE. CDR3 in amino acids: CASSSTVRGPKAHTGELFF. The CDR3 DNA follows: TGTGCCAGCAGCTCGACGGTCAGGGGGCCCAAAGCCCACACCGGGGAGCTGTTTTTT. The whole variable domain, remainder taken from reference TRBV5-6 and TRBJ2-2, is DAGVTQSPTHLIKTRGQQVTLRCSPKSGHDTVSWYQQALGQGPQFIFQYYEEEERQRGNFPDRFSGHQFPNYSSELNVNALLLGDSALYLCASSSTVRGPKAHTGELFFGEGSRLTVL.

V gene TRBV7-2 combines with J gene TRBJ1-5; D may be TRBD1 (6 bases). V lost 2 bases, J lost 2 bases, and 7 bases lay in between. The CDR3 runs 14 residues. Germline V gene sequence: CDR1 SGHTA, CDR2 FQGNSA. The CDR3 region has the DNA TGTGCCAGCAGCTTAAGGGGGGGCAATCAGCCCCAGCATTTT. Translated: CASSLRGGNQPQHF.

This clone was observed a handful of times. The chain combines TRBV28 with TRBJ2-2; D not resolved. CDR3 length: 17 amino acids. From germline, CDR1 is MDHEN and CDR2 SYDVKM. With 5 bases removed from V and 1 base from J, the gap between germline ends came to 17 bases. The CDR3 spells CASSPPSRDLNTGELFF. The DNA for the CDR3 is TGTGCCAGCAGTCCCCCTTCCAGAGACCTGAACACCGGGGAGCTGTTTTTT.

The chain carries TRBV5-1 and TRBJ1-3; 9 bases fit TRBD1. The CDR3 totals 16 residues. Trimming removed 1 base from V and 4 bases from J; junction bases left unmatched: 6. Germline V CDR1 and CDR2: SGHRS, YFSETQ. CDR3 amino acids: CASSLSGTGPGNTIYF. The CDR3 nucleotides are TGCGCCAGCAGCTTGTCCGGGACAGGGCCCGGAAACACCATATATTTT.

The chain recombines TRBV20-1 with TRBJ2-7; 8 bases align to TRBD1. Germline values: CDR1 DFQATT, CDR2 SNEGSKA (reference sequence). The CDR3 covers 14 residues. V lost 3 bases and J lost 5; bases outside the gene matches: 9. The DNA for the CDR3 is TGCAGTGCTAGTGTTTACAGGGGGATCAACGAGCAGTACTTC. Protein: CSASVYRGINEQYF.

The chain employs TRBV5-1 and TRBJ1-4; D not resolved. CDR1 and CDR2 from the germline V gene are SGHRS and YFSETQ. The CDR3 runs to 13 residues. Trimming stripped 6 bases from V and 12 bases from J, with 18 bases between. The CDR3 sequence is CASTPGPDGELFF. In DNA, the CDR3 is TGCGCCAGCACCCCAGGTCCCGACGGGGAACTGTTTTTT.

The chain uses TRBV28 and TRBJ1-5; no reliable D call. V lost 4 bases and J lost 0, with 4 bases in between. Germline V CDR1 and CDR2: MDHEN, SYDVKM. The CDR3 has 13 residues. CDR3 in amino acids: CASSWGSNQPQHF. For the CDR3, the DNA is TGTGCCAGCAGTTGGGGTAGCAATCAGCCCCAGCATTTT.

In its sample, this clone was seen once. The rearrangement joins TRBV29-1 to TRBJ2-3; 7 nucleotides align to TRBD1. V shed 7 bases and J 5 bases; nucleotides not matched to a gene: 9. The CDR3 consists of 13 residues. CDR1 and CDR2 from the germline V gene are SQVTM and ANQGSEA. CDR3 region: CSAQGEVGDTQYF. The DNA for the CDR3 is TGCAGCGCTCAGGGGGAAGTGGGAGATACGCAGTATTTT.

This chain links TRBV4-1 with TRBJ2-7; the D is unclear. Germline CDR1 and CDR2: MGHRA and YSYEKL. The CDR3 totals 13 residues. Deletions cut 4 bases from V and 4 bases from J, with 11 bases between. The CDR3, as DNA: TGCGCCAGCAGCCCTGAACAAGGGTACGAGCAGTACTTC. This codes for CASSPEQGYEQYF.

A few counts support this clone. The rearrangement links TRBV5-4 to TRBJ1-6, with 8 bases fitting TRBD1. This CDR3 is 16 amino acids long. V shed 2 bases, J shed 2 bases, and the junction held 3 bases outside the gene matches. Per the germline V gene, CDR1 is SGHNT and CDR2 is YYREEE (reference sequence). CDR3 coding DNA: TGTGCCAGCAGCTTCACAGGGGGTACCTATAATTCACCCCTCCACTTT. It encodes CASSFTGGTYNSPLHF.

This clone was recorded only once. V is TRBV4-3 and J is TRBJ1-5; D is perhaps TRBD1 (6 bases). The V gene lost 0 bases and the J gene lost 7 bases, with 16 bases spanning the gap. This CDR3 comprises 16 residues. The germline V gene encodes CDR1 LGHNA and CDR2 YSLEER. CDR3 coding DNA: TGCGCCAGCAGCCAAGATTGGTTGGGGGCTGTACAGCCCCAGCATTTT. It is translated as CASSQDWLGAVQPQHF.

The rearrangement links TRBV7-6 to TRBJ1-4; 11 bases are a match to TRBD1. There are 16 residues in the CDR3. Germline V gives CDR1 SGHVS, CDR2 FNYEAQ. After removal of 4 bases from V and 3 bases from J, the junction contained 4 bases not matched to a gene. The CDR3 DNA follows: TGTGCCAGCAGCTCCGGGACAGGGGGGTCTAATGAAAAACTGTTTTTT. Translating it yields CASSSGTGGSNEKLFF.

This clone was seen a few times. V is TRBV4-2 and J is TRBJ2-7; D is unresolved. Trimming stripped 1 base from V and 1 base from J, with 14 bases between. This CDR3 region has 16 residues. The germline gives CDR1 LGHNA, CDR2 YNFKEQ. The CDR3 nucleotides are TGTGCCAGCAGCCAAGGGCGCAGGCCAGCTTCCTACGAGCAGTACTTC. Residues: CASSQGRRPASYEQYF.